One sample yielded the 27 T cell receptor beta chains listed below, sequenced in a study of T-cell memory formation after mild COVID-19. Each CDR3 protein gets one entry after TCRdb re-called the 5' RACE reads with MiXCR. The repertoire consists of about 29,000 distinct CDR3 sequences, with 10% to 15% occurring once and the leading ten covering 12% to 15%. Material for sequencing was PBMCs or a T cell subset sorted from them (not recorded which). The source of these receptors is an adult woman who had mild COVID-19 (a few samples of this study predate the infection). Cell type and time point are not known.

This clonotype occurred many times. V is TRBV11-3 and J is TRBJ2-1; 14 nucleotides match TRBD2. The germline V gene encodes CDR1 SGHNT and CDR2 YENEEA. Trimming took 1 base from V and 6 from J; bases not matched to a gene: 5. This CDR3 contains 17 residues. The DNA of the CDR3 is TGTGCCAGCAGCTTAGCCCTGACTAGCGGGAGGGCCAATGAGCAGTTCTTC. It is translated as CASSLALTSGRANEQFF.

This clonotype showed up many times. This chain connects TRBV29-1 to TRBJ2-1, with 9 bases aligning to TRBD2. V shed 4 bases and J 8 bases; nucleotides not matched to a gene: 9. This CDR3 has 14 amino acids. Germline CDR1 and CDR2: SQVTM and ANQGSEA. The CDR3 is CSVASAGGPYEQFF. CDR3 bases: TGCAGCGTTGCGTCGGCGGGAGGGCCGTATGAGCAGTTCTTC.

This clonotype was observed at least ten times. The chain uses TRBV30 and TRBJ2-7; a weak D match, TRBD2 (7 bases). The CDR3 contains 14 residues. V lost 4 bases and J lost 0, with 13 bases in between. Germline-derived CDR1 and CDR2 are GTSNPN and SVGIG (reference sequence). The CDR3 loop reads CAWKGGGSSYEQYF. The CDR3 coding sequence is TGTGCCTGGAAGGGGGGAGGGAGCTCCTACGAGCAGTACTTC.

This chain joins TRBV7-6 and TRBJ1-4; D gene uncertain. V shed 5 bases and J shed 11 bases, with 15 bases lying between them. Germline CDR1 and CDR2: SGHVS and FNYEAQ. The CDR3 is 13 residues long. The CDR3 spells CASSGVVGRKLFF. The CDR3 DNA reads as TGTGCCAGCAGCGGGGTCGTGGGGAGGAAACTGTTTTTT.

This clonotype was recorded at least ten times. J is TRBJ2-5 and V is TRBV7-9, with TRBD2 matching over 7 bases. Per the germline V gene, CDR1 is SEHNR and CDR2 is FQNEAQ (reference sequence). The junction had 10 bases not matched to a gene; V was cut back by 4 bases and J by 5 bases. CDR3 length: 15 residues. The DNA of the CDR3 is TGTGCCAGCAGCTCCGAGGGAGGGGTTTTTGAGACCCAGTACTTC. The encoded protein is CASSSEGGVFETQYF.

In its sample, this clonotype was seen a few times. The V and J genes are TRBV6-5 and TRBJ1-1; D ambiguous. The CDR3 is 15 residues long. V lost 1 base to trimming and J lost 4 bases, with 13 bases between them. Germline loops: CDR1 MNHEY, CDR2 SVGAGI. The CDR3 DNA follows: TGTGCCAGCAGTTACTACCCCGGTCGGGGCACTGAAGCTTTCTTT. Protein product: CASSYYPGRGTEAFF.

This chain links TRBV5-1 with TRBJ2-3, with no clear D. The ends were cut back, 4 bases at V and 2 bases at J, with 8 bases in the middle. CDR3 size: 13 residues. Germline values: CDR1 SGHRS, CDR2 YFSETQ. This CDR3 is CASSRDTTDTQYF. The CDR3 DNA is TGCGCCAGCAGCCGTGACACCACAGATACGCAGTATTTT.

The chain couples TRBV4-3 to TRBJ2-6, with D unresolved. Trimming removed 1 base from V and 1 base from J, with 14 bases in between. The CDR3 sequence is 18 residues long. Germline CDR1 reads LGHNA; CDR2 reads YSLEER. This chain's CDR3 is CASSQGRPSASGANVLTF. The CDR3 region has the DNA TGCGCCAGCAGCCAAGGAAGGCCATCAGCATCTGGGGCCAACGTCCTGACTTTC.

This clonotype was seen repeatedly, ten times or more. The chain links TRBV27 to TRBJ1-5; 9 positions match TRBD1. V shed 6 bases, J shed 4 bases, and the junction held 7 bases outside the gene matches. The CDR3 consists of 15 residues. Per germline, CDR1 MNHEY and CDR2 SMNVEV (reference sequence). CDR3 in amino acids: CASSLTGTGNQPQHF. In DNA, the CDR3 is TGTGCCAGCAGCTTGACCGGGACAGGGAATCAGCCCCAGCATTTT.

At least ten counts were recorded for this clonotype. DNA of the CDR3: TGCAGTGCTATGGTGGGAGGGCCCACAGAGACCCAGTACTTC. Translation: CSAMVGGPTETQYF. V is TRBV20-1 and J is TRBJ2-5; 7 nucleotides align to TRBD2. Germline assignment: CDR1 DFQATT and CDR2 SNEGSKA (reference sequence). This CDR3 region has 14 residues. V lost 4 bases and J lost 4; bases outside the gene matches: 9.

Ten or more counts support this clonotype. The CDR3 sequence is CASSFGAGPLTDTQYF. In DNA, the CDR3 is TGCGCCAGCAGCTTTGGGGCGGGTCCACTCACAGATACGCAGTATTTT. This sequence joins TRBV5-1 and TRBJ2-3; D may be TRBD1 or TRBD2 (5 bases each). The V gene's germline CDR1 is SGHRS and CDR2 YFSETQ. This CDR3 is 16 amino acids long. Trimming removed 2 bases at V and 2 bases at J, with 15 bases between.

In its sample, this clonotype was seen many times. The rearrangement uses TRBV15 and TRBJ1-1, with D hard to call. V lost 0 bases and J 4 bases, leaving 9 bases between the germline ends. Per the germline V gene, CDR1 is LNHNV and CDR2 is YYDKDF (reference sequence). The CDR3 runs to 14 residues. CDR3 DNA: TGTGCCACCAGCAGAGATCTAGTTGGCACTGAAGCTTTCTTT. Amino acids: CATSRDLVGTEAFF. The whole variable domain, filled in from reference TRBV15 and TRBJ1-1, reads DAMVIQNPRYQVTQFGKPVTLSCSQTLNHNVMYWYQQKSSQAPKLLFHYYDKDFNNEADTPDNFQSRRPNTSFCFLDIRSPGLGDTAMYLCATSRDLVGTEAFFGQGTRLTVV.

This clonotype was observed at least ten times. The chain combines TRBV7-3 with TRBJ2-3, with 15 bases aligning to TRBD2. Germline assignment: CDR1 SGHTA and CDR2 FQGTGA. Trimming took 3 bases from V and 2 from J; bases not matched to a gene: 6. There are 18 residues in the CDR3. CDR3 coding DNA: TGTGCCAGCAGCTTGGGACTAGCGGGAGGCCTTTTCACAGATACGCAGTATTTT. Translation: CASSLGLAGGLFTDTQYF.

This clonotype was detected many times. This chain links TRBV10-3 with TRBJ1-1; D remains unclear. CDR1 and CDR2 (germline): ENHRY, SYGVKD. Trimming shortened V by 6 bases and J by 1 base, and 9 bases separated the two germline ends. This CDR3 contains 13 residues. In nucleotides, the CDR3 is TGTGCCATCAGCTCGACGGCGAACACTGAAGCTTTCTTT. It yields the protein CAISSTANTEAFF.

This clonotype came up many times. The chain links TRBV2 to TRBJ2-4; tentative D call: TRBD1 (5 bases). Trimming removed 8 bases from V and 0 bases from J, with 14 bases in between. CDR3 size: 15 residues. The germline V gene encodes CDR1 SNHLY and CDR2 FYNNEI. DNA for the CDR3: TGTGCCAGCGGCCCCGATAGGGGAGCCAAAAACATTCAGTACTTC. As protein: CASGPDRGAKNIQYF.

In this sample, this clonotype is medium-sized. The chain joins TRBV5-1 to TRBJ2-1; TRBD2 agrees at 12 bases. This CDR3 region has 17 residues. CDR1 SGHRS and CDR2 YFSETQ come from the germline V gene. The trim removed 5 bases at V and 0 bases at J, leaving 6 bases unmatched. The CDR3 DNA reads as TGCGCCAGCAGACCTGGGACTAGCGGGCCCTCCTACAATGAGCAGTTCTTC. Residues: CASRPGTSGPSYNEQFF.

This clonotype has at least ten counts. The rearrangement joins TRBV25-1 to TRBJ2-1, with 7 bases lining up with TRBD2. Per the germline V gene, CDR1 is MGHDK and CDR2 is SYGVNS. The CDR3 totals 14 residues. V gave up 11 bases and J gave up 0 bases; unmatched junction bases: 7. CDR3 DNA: TGTGCCGCGGCCGGGGGGAGCTCCTACAATGAGCAGTTCTTC. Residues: CAAAGGSSYNEQFF. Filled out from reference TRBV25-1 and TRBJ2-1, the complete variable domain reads EADIYQTPRYLVIGTGKKITLECSQTMGHDKMYWYQQDPGMELHLIHYSYGVNSTEKGDLSSESTVSRIRTEHFPLTLESARPSHTSQYLCAAAGGSSYNEQFFGPGTRLTVL.

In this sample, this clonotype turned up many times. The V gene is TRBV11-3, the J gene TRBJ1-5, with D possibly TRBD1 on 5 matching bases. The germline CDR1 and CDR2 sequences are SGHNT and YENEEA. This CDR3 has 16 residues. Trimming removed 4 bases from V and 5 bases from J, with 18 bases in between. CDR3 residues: CASSSKGVGLDQPQHF. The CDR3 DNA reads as TGTGCCAGCAGCTCCAAAGGAGTGGGGCTAGATCAGCCCCAGCATTTT.

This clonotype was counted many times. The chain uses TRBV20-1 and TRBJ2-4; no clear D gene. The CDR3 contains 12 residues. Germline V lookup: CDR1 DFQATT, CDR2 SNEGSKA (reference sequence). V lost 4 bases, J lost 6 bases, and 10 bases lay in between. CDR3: CSAKSGSNIQYF. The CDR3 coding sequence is TGCAGTGCTAAATCGGGCTCAAACATTCAGTACTTC.

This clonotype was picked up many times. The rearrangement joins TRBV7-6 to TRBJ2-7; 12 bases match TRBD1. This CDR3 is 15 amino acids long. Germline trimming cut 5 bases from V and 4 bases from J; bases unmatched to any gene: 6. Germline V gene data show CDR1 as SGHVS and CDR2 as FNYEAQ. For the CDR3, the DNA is TGTGCCAGCAGCCAAGGGACAGGGGGCGCGTACGAGCAGTACTTC. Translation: CASSQGTGGAYEQYF. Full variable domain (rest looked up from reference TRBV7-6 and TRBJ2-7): GAGVSQSPRYKVTKRGQDVALRCDPISGHVSLYWYRQALGQGPEFLTYFNYEAQQDKSGLPNDRFSAERPEGSISTLTIQRTEQRDSAMYRCASSQGTGGAYEQYFGPGTRLTVT.

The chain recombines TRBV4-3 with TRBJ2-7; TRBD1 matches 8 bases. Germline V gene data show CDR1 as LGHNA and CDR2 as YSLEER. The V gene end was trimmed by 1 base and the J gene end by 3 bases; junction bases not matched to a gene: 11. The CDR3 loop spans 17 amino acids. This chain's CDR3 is CASSQGDRQYGVYEQYF. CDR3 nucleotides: TGCGCCAGCAGCCAAGGGGACAGGCAATACGGGGTCTACGAGCAGTACTTC.

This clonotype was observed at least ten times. The CDR3 is CASSMIAGSSYEQYF. The CDR3 bases are TGCGCCAGCAGCATGATAGCGGGGAGCTCCTACGAGCAGTACTTC. The V and J genes are TRBV5-1 and TRBJ2-7; 8 bases agree with TRBD2. The length of the CDR3 is 15 residues. V gave up 4 bases and J gave up 0 bases; unmatched junction bases: 6. Germline loops: CDR1 SGHRS, CDR2 YFSETQ.

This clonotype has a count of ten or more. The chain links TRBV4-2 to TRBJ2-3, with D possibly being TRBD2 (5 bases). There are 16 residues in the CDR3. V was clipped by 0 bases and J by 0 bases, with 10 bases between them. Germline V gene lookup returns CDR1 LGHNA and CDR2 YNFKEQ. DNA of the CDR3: TGTGCCAGCAGCCAAGATCTGGGAGTAAGCACAGATACGCAGTATTTT. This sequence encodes CASSQDLGVSTDTQYF.

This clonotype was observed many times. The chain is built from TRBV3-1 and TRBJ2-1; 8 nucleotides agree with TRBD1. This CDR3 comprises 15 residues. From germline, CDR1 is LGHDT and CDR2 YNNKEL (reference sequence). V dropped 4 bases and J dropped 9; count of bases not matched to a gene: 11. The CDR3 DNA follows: TGTGCCAGCAGCCCGGGGGACAGGCAATCGAGTGAGCAGTTCTTC. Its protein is CASSPGDRQSSEQFF.

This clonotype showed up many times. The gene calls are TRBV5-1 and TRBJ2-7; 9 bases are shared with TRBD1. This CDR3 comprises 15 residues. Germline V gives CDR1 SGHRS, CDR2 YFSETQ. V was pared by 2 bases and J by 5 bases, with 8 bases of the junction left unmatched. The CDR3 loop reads CASSFSGDRADEQYF. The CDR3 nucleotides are TGCGCCAGCAGCTTTTCCGGGGACAGGGCGGACGAGCAGTACTTC.

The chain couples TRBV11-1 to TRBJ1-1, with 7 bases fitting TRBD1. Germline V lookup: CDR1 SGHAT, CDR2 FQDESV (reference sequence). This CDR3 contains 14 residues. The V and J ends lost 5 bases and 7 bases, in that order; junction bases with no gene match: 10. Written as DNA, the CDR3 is TGTGCCAGCAGCCCCCTGACAGGGCATAGTGAAGCTTTCTTT. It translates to CASSPLTGHSEAFF.

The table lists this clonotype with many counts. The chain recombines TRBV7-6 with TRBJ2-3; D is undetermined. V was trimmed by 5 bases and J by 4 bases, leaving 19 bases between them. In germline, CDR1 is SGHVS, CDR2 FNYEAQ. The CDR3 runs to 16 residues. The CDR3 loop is CASSPRSNGQADTQYF. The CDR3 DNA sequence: TGTGCCAGCAGCCCCCGCAGTAACGGTCAGGCAGATACGCAGTATTTT.